The rows below give T cell receptor beta chains drawn from one sample of a study of blood T cell repertoires in COVID-19. Data came from immunoSEQ multiplex PCR; TCRdb stores just in-frame clones and leaves some out. The sample lists about 180,000 clones; approximately 85% were seen once. Material: peripheral blood. The receptors stem from a woman of 80 years or more with acute or convalescent COVID-19. Both conserved end residues are part of each CDR3. D genes are given only for firm matches. A row's size may be missing; if present it is once, few, many or a size class.

clone size,CDR3 length,J gene,V gene,D gene,CDR3 DNA,CDR3 protein
few,16,TRBJ2-2,TRBV9,TRBD2,TGTGCCAGCAGCGCCTCACTAGCGGTTATCACCGGGGAGCTGTTTTTT,CASSASLAVITGELFF
NA,13,TRBJ1-1,TRBV6-2/TRBV6-3,NA,TGTGCCAGCAGTCAACCCCCGGGGGGTGAGGCTTTCTTT,CASSQPPGGEAFF
NA,13,TRBJ2-5,TRBV5-5,NA,TGTGCCAGCAGCCATTTGAGCCCCGAGTCCCAGTACTTC,CASSHLSPESQYF
NA,13,TRBJ1-2,TRBV29-1,NA,TGCAGCGTTGAATGGCAGGGAAACTATGGCTACACCTTC,CSVEWQGNYGYTF
large,15,TRBJ2-5,TRBV5-5,TRBD1,TGTGCCAGCAGCTTCCGGGACAGCCCCCAAGAGACCCAGTACTTC,CASSFRDSPQETQYF
NA,12,TRBJ1-6,TRBV21-1,NA,TGTGCCAGCAGGTCTTATAATTCACCCCTCCACTTT,CASRSYNSPLHF
NA,15,TRBJ1-2,TRBV5-1,NA,TGCGCCAGCAGCTTGGATGTCAGGGCGGACTATGGCTACACCTTC,CASSLDVRADYGYTF
NA,16,TRBJ1-1,TRBV25-1,TRBD1,TGTGCCAGCAGTGGACTCTCCGGGACAGGAGACACTGAAGCTTTCTTT,CASSGLSGTGDTEAFF
NA,14,TRBJ2-1,TRBV18,NA,TGTGCCAGCTCACCTAGTAGGGGCTACAATGAGCAGTTCTTC,CASSPSRGYNEQFF
NA,15,TRBJ2-3,TRBV5-6,TRBD2,TGTGCCAGCAGCTTTGGGACTAGCGGGTGGGAGCCGCAGTATTTT,CASSFGTSGWEPQYF
once,13,TRBJ2-7,TRBV7-8,TRBD1,TGTGCCAGCAGCTCTAAGACAGGGACCCCTGTGTACTTC,CASSSKTGTPVYF
NA,15,TRBJ2-5,TRBV5-6,NA,TGTGCCAGCAGCGGGGGGTTGTCGAGAACTGAGACCCAGTACTTC,CASSGGLSRTETQYF
NA,17,TRBJ2-1,TRBV19,TRBD2,TGTGCCAGTAGTGCCAGGACTAGCGGGGGAGGTTACAATGAGCAGTTCTTC,CASSARTSGGGYNEQFF
NA,16,TRBJ2-5,TRBV5-1,TRBD1,TGCGCCAGCAGCGGTGTGGGGACAGGGGGCCAAGAGACCCAGTACTTC,CASSGVGTGGQETQYF
once,18,TRBJ2-1,TRBV5-1,TRBD2,TGCGCCAGCAGCTTGGGACTAGCGGGCCCGAGCTCCTACAATGAGCAGTTCTTC,CASSLGLAGPSSYNEQFF
NA,15,TRBJ2-5,TRBV11-2,TRBD1,TGTGCCAGCAGCTTCCGGTTGGACAGGGTAGAGACCCAGTACTTC,CASSFRLDRVETQYF
NA,14,TRBJ1-1,TRBV11-2,NA,TGTGCCAGCAGCTTAGATCGAACAGACACTGAAGCTTTCTTT,CASSLDRTDTEAFF
NA,16,TRBJ1-1,TRBV30,TRBD1,TGTGCCTGGAGGGGGGGGACAGGGCGATGGAACACTGAAGCTTTCTTT,CAWRGGTGRWNTEAFF
NA,13,TRBJ1-2,TRBV7-9,NA,TGTGCCAGCAGCTCGACATCTAACTATGGCTACACCTTC,CASSSTSNYGYTF
NA,14,TRBJ1-2,TRBV6-5,TRBD1,TGTGCCAGCAGCCGTGACAGGGGCTCTCGGGGCTACACCTTC,CASSRDRGSRGYTF
few,16,TRBJ2-5,TRBV6-1,NA,TGTGCCAGCAGTGAAGGTCAGGCCGAGCCAAGATGGACCCAGTACTTC,CASSEGQAEPRWTQYF
NA,16,TRBJ2-1,TRBV5-5,TRBD1,TGTGCCAGCAGCCGAACAGGGGGCAGATCAAGCGGTGAGCAGTTCTTC,CASSRTGGRSSGEQFF
NA,17,TRBJ1-5,TRBV5-6,NA,TGTGCCAGCAGCCACTCCTCCGGGACACTAAGAAGTCAGCCCCAGCATTTT,CASSHSSGTLRSQPQHF
NA,13,TRBJ1-1,TRBV15,NA,TGTGCCACCAGCGGAAGGAGGAACACTGAAGCTTTCTTT,CATSGRRNTEAFF
NA,13,TRBJ1-2,TRBV27,NA,TGTGCCAGCAGAGCCGGTGGGGCCTATGGCTACACCTTC,CASRAGGAYGYTF
NA,15,TRBJ2-5,TRBV4-2,TRBD2,TGTGCCAGCAGCCAGCCGACTAGCGGGAAAGAGACCCAGTACTTC,CASSQPTSGKETQYF
NA,18,TRBJ2-3,TRBV7-2,TRBD2,TGTGCCAGCAGGCCCTATAGCGGGGGACGAAGCGGAGGAGATACGCAGTATTTT,CASRPYSGGRSGGDTQYF
NA,13,TRBJ1-4,TRBV6-6,NA,TGTGCCAGCAGTTGGGAGGGCTACGAAAAACTGTTTTTT,CASSWEGYEKLFF
NA,14,TRBJ1-1,TRBV19,NA,TGTGCCAGTACCCTGGGGGGGCTCCGAACTGAAGCTTTCTTT,CASTLGGLRTEAFF
NA,14,TRBJ1-2,TRBV9,NA,TGTGCCAGCAGCGTAGACAGGGCTAACTATGGCTACACCTTC,CASSVDRANYGYTF
NA,15,TRBJ1-2,TRBV6-1,NA,TGTGCCAGCAGTGAAGGGCCAAACAGAAACTATGGCTACACCTTC,CASSEGPNRNYGYTF
NA,15,TRBJ2-1,TRBV6-2/TRBV6-3,NA,TGTGCCAGCAGTCGTCCCCCGCGCGCCTACAATGAGCAGTTCTTC,CASSRPPRAYNEQFF
few,13,TRBJ1-3,TRBV5-1,NA,TGCGCCAGCAGCTCCGGGGCTGGAAACACCATATATTTT,CASSSGAGNTIYF
once,14,TRBJ1-1,TRBV7-2,NA,TGTGCCAGCAGCCCCCCCGTGGCGAACACTGAAGCTTTCTTT,CASSPPVANTEAFF
NA,14,TRBJ1-1,TRBV6-5,NA,TGTGCCAGCAGCTGGACAGTCCGTTGGACTGAAGCTTTCTTT,CASSWTVRWTEAFF
NA,12,TRBJ1-2,TRBV29-1,NA,TGCAGCGTCGCCGGACATTCGACTGGCTACACCTTC,CSVAGHSTGYTF
NA,15,TRBJ2-3,TRBV6-5,TRBD2,TGTGCCAGCAGGACCTTTAGCGGGGAGGTCTCTGGGCAGTATTTT,CASRTFSGEVSGQYF
NA,15,TRBJ2-1,TRBV5-4,TRBD1,TGTGCCAGCAGCTTGACAGGGGCCTCCTACAATGAGCAGTTCTTC,CASSLTGASYNEQFF
few,15,TRBJ2-7,TRBV6-2/TRBV6-3,TRBD2,TGTGCCAGCAGTCCCCGTGGCAGCGGGACGGGAGAGCAGTACTTC,CASSPRGSGTGEQYF
NA,15,TRBJ1-5,TRBV12-5,TRBD1,TGTGCTAGTGCCCCTCAGGGGGGAGCCCATCAGCCCCAGCATTTT,CASAPQGGAHQPQHF
NA,15,TRBJ2-7,TRBV21-1,NA,TGTGCCAGCAATAACGGGGGACAGAGTACCTACGAGCAGTACTTC,CASNNGGQSTYEQYF
NA,15,TRBJ1-3,TRBV9,NA,TGTGCCAGCAGCGCGAGAGGCGTAACTGGAAACACCATATATTTT,CASSARGVTGNTIYF
NA,15,TRBJ2-1,TRBV6-5,TRBD1,TGTGCCAGCAGCTTGACAGGGAGCTCCTACAATGAGCAGTTCTTC,CASSLTGSSYNEQFF
NA,15,TRBJ2-3,TRBV6-4,TRBD2,TGTGCCAGCAGGTCCCGGGACTATAGCACAGATACGCAGTATTTT,CASRSRDYSTDTQYF
NA,13,TRBJ1-2,TRBV5-8,NA,TGTGCCAGCAGCTTGGTAGATCCCTATGGCTACACCTTC,CASSLVDPYGYTF
NA,18,TRBJ1-6,TRBV6-2/TRBV6-3,TRBD1,TGTGCCAGCAGTCCGGTCGGGACAGGGGGCAGTTTGGATTCACCCCTCCACTTT,CASSPVGTGGSLDSPLHF
NA,17,TRBJ2-2,TRBV4-1,TRBD1,TGCGCCAGCAGCGCGGGACAGGCGATCCTAACTGGAGGGGAGCTGTTTTTT,CASSAGQAILTGGELFF
NA,12,TRBJ1-6,TRBV16,NA,TGTGCCAGCAGCCCAACAGGGTTTTCCCTCCACTTT,CASSPTGFSLHF
NA,15,TRBJ2-3,TRBV3-1/TRBV3-2,TRBD2,TGTGCCAGCAGCCAAGATAGAGCGGGAACAGATACGCAGTATTTT,CASSQDRAGTDTQYF
NA,15,TRBJ1-6,TRBV6-5,TRBD1,TGTGCCGGCAGGGAGGGACAGAACTATAATTCACCCCTCCACTTT,CAGREGQNYNSPLHF
NA,16,TRBJ1-6,TRBV30,NA,TGTGCCTGGAGTCCACCGATGAGCTCCTATAATTCACCCCTCCACTTT,CAWSPPMSSYNSPLHF
many,13,TRBJ2-3,TRBV25-1,NA,TGTGCCAGCCGCCTTGGGGGCCCAGATACGCAGTATTTT,CASRLGGPDTQYF